The 10 T cell receptor beta chains presented below share a single source sample, sequenced in a study of blood T cell repertoires in COVID-19. The method was immunoSEQ multiplex PCR; TCRdb's version includes in-frame clones alone and lacks a portion of them. The sample shows approximately 130,000 clones, over 70% of them seen only once. The sequenced sample consisted of peripheral blood. Receptors were obtained from a man in his fifties or sixties with active COVID-19.

This clone turned up a few times. The rearrangement joins TRBV4-3 to TRBJ1-1; TRBD1 aligns across 9 bases. With 4 bases clipped from V and 0 bases from J, the junction kept 3 bases outside the gene matches. Germline CDR1 and CDR2: LGHNA and YSLEER. This CDR3 comprises 15 residues. DNA of the CDR3: TGCGCCAGCAGCCCGACAGGGGGGGTGAACACTGAAGCTTTCTTT. Protein sequence: CASSPTGGVNTEAFF.

The V and J genes are TRBV2 and TRBJ1-5, with 9 positions matching TRBD1. The CDR3 sequence is 14 residues long. CDR1 is SNHLY, CDR2 FYNNEI, per germline. Trimming cost V 4 bases and J 6 bases; bases outside gene matches: 4. The CDR3 spells CASSGQGGPQPQHF. CDR3 nucleotide sequence: TGTGCCAGCAGTGGACAGGGGGGACCTCAGCCCCAGCATTTT.

The chain joins TRBV9 to TRBJ2-3; 7 nucleotides match TRBD1. CDR3 length: 13 residues. The germline V gene encodes CDR1 SGDLS and CDR2 YYNGEE. The V and J ends lost 3 bases and 5 bases, in that order; junction bases with no gene match: 3. Written as DNA, the CDR3 is TGTGCCAGCAGCGCCAACAGGGGAGATACGCAGTATTTT. It yields the protein CASSANRGDTQYF.

The chain has TRBV23-1 and TRBJ2-5; D is unresolved. TRBV23-1 qualifies as an ORF whose function is uncertain. The CDR3 covers 14 residues. V lost 2 bases and J lost 3, with 10 bases in between. Here the CDR3 reads CASSQNGHKETQYF. The CDR3, as DNA: TGCGCCAGCAGTCAAAATGGGCACAAAGAGACCCAGTACTTC.

In its sample, this clone was seen many times. The V call is TRBV7-9, the J call TRBJ2-2, with 8 bases aligning to TRBD2. Trimming removed 1 base from V and 6 bases from J; junction bases left unmatched: 7. The V gene's germline CDR1 is SEHNR and CDR2 FQNEAQ (reference sequence). The CDR3 has 16 residues. The CDR3 DNA reads as TGTGCCAGCAGCTTAGTGAACGGGGGGGTCGCCGGGGAGCTGTTTTTT. Its translation: CASSLVNGGVAGELFF.

This rearrangement joins TRBV11-1 to TRBJ1-6, with TRBD1 matching over 8 bases. Trimming took 5 bases from V and 6 from J; bases not matched to a gene: 6. Germline V lookup: CDR1 SGHAT, CDR2 FQDESV (reference sequence). The CDR3 runs 15 residues. This chain's CDR3 is CASSRRTGLNSPLHF. CDR3 sequence (DNA): TGTGCCAGCAGCCGACGGACAGGGCTTAATTCACCCCTCCACTTT.

The chain links TRBV5-1 to TRBJ2-7, with D unresolved. The CDR3 runs 15 residues. Trimming cost V 2 bases and J 4 bases, with 16 bases left between them. CDR1 SGHRS and CDR2 YFSETQ come from the germline V gene. The CDR3 DNA is TGCGCCAGCAGCTTCGAACCCGGTGTTTTGTACGAGCAGTACTTC. Residues: CASSFEPGVLYEQYF.

This sequence joins TRBV6-5 and TRBJ1-5; D is unresolved. With 5 bases removed from V and 1 base from J, the gap between germline ends came to 3 bases. The CDR3 is 12 amino acids. Germline V gene lookup returns CDR1 MNHEY and CDR2 SVGAGI. Here the CDR3 DNA reads TGTGCCAGCAGTCAAAGCAATCAGCCCCAGCATTTT. Translated: CASSQSNQPQHF.

The gene calls are TRBV9 and TRBJ2-7; 8 nucleotides align to TRBD1. Germline trimming cut 4 bases from V and 5 bases from J; bases unmatched to any gene: 8. The CDR3 totals 14 residues. Germline CDR1 reads SGDLS; CDR2 reads YYNGEE. In nucleotides, the CDR3 is TGTGCCAGCAGCCCCCAGACAGGGGCCCACGAGCAGTACTTC. This encodes CASSPQTGAHEQYF.

The count of this clone is one. CDR3 nucleotides: TGTGCCAGCAGCGCTATCAGGACTAGCGGGGGCCGGACCTACAATGAGCAGTTCTTC. Translation: CASSAIRTSGGRTYNEQFF. This chain links TRBV11-2 with TRBJ2-1; 13 nucleotides agree with TRBD2. This CDR3 comprises 19 residues. Germline V gene lookup returns CDR1 SGHAT and CDR2 FQNNGV. V lost 5 bases, J lost 2 bases, and 12 bases stayed unmatched.